This T cell receptor beta chain was obtained from a study of Ad26.COV2.S vaccination and SARS-CoV-2 variants. Study in general: COV1001, an Ad26.COV2.S trial, supplied this vaccine-arm donor. Dosing was one shot or two shots 56 days apart.

There are 16 residues in the CDR3. Deletions cut 0 bases from V and 0 bases from J, with 8 bases between. The germline V gene has CDR1 MGHRA and CDR2 YSYEKL. Clones were read by immunoSEQ multiplex PCR, and TCRdb kept only the in-frame ones, dropping some. In the table there are roughly 270,000 clones, about 87% of which are singletons. Specified treatment: 15 to 20 received Ad26.COV2.S at low or high dose, single or two shots; roughly five received placebo; per-sample allocation not given. The investigators took samples on day 63 after the first vaccine or placebo injection. The study used a vaccine consisting of an Ad26 vector that expressed Wuhan-strain SARS-CoV-2 spike. This clone has a handful of counts.

The sample in question was peripheral blood, obtained in a trial of Ad26.COV2.S vaccine versus placebo. The chain combines TRBV4-1 with TRBJ2-2; D is perhaps TRBD1 (5 bases). This TCR was recovered from a person aged 18 to 65 who received the Ad26.COV2.S COVID-19 vaccine or a placebo. CDR3 coding DNA: TGCGCCAGCAGCCAAGAGGCCAGGGCGAACACCGGGGAGCTGTTTTTT. Its translation is CASSQEARANTGELFF.